This T cell receptor beta chain is drawn from a study of blood T cell repertoires in COVID-19 (TCRdb year 2020). Broadly, across the study: Collaborator samples came from the United States, Italy and Spain and covered acute and convalescent phases of COVID-19. The material from the prospective study consisted of cDNA or gDNA derived from T cells, B-cell-depleted T cells, or PBMCs. Subjects who had been exposed to COVID-19, were actively infected with it, or had recovered from it provided the deeply sampled blood TCRbeta repertoires that made up the dataset. A freely available public database, intended as a resource for researchers studying the immune response to SARS-CoV-2, is where the repertoires were released. Samples came from the ongoing ImmuneRACE study (first 160 participants) plus 1,254 subjects from 6 global collaborators. Sample metadata almost always included a de-identified subject ID, COVID-19 status, age in years and sex. Where available, HLA class I and class II types were obtained from metadata supplied by the sample provider rather than from assay-based typing.

One collaborating source in Seattle enrolled patients while the patients were actively infected and followed the patients over time throughout the course of disease. The collaborating institutions used their own protocols to collect whole blood in K2EDTA tubes. For TCRbeta analysis, collaborator samples were shipped as frozen whole blood, as isolated PBMCs, or as DNA extracted from either sample type. Inclusive of the bounding cysteine and phenylalanine, the CDR3 is 14 residues long. Just CDR3 DNA is preserved here, 42 bases in frame from base 1. The germline V gene encodes CDR1 SQVTM and CDR2 ANQGSEA. Trimmed from V: 6 bases; trimmed from J: 2 bases; junction bases lacking a gene match: 7. The immunoSEQ Assay, a bias-controlled multiplex PCR, was used to amplify TCRbeta CDR3 regions from genomic DNA. The paper's processing steps were these. The number of nucleated cells in each sample was estimated by amplification of reference gene primers within the assay. To quantify the absolute abundance of each unique TCRbeta CDR3 rearrangement, sequence reads were collapsed and filtered. For each sample, productive Simpson clonality was calculated by taking the square root of Simpson's diversity index across productive rearrangements. TCRdb holds this immuneACCESS table with in-frame rearrangements only. Some clones are missing; in checked studies, unresolved V genes explain under half, and the rest has no known cause. Clonal size and the V and J genes are those of that table, whereas D and trimming came from the DNA. This sample is represented by approximately 350,000 clones; 85% to 90% of them were singletons. In total, the top ten clones hold just under 7.5% of the sample.

Study-level results and caveats: Clinical and demographic metadata were provided uncurated, with the amount varying by source and participant.

Remarks on this clone: The antigen it recognizes is unknown. No base quality information exists; no much larger clone differs at one position.

The rearranged chain carries TRBV29-1 and TRBJ2-3, with 8 middle bases fitting TRBD2. The sequenced sample consisted of peripheral blood. The TCR comes from a woman aged 65 to 85 with COVID-19, enrolled during active disease. The CDR3: CSVLLAGPTDTQYF. The DNA sequence follows: TGCAGCGTGCTATTAGCGGGGCCCACAGATACGCAGTATTTT.